This T cell receptor beta chain originates from a study of T cell responses to AZD1222 COVID-19 vaccine. Method: immunoSEQ multiplex PCR; TCRdb's copy keeps in-frame clones and lacks some. Of about 140,000 clones listed, 92% are singletons. The CDR3 length is 13 residues. V dropped 4 bases and J dropped 8 bases, with 14 bases sitting between them. Per germline, CDR1 SQVTM and CDR2 ANQGSEA. This clone was picked up one time. The material sequenced was peripheral blood, taken on day 0 of AZD1222 vaccination. The origin of this receptor is an adult in good health. The rearrangement uses TRBV29-1 and TRBJ1-4, with no clear D. CDR3 in DNA: TGCAGCGTTGGAGGGCAGGCCTCCGAAAAACTGTTTTTT. Amino acid sequence: CSVGGQASEKLFF.